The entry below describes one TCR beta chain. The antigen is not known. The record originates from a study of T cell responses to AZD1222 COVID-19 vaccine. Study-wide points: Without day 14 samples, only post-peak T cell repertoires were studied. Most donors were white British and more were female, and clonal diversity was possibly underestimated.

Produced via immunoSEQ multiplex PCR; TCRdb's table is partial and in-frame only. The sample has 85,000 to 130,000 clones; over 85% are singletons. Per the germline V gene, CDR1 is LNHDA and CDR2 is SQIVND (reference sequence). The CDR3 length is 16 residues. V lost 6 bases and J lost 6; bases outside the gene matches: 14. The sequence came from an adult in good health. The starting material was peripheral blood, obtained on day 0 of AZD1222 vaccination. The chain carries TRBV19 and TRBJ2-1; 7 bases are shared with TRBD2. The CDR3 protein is CASRSLGSGGANEQFF. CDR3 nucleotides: TGTGCCAGTAGGAGCCTCGGGTCGGGAGGTGCCAATGAGCAGTTCTTC.